Detailed here is one TCR beta chain. These data originate in a study of shared clonotypes between healthy human individuals. The V gene's germline CDR1 is MDHEN and CDR2 SYDVKM. The CDR3 is 14 amino acids. V gave up 3 bases and J gave up 7 bases; unmatched junction bases: 0. The assay was immunoSEQ multiplex PCR, and TCRdb's table has in-frame clones only and misses some. The sample shows 750,000 to 1,000,000 clones, 85% to 95% of them seen only once. CD45RO negativity and positive selection for CCR7 defined naive CD8 cells, a population that excluded terminally differentiated effector memory CD45RA+ cells.

The TCR sequence derives from a man under 40 in good health. The chain carries TRBV28 and TRBJ2-1; 13 bases line up with TRBD2. Sequencing was done on a sample of naive CD8+ T cells sorted from blood. The CDR3 loop is CASSLGLAGNEQFF. CDR3 bases: TGTGCCAGCAGTTTGGGACTAGCGGGGAATGAGCAGTTCTTC.